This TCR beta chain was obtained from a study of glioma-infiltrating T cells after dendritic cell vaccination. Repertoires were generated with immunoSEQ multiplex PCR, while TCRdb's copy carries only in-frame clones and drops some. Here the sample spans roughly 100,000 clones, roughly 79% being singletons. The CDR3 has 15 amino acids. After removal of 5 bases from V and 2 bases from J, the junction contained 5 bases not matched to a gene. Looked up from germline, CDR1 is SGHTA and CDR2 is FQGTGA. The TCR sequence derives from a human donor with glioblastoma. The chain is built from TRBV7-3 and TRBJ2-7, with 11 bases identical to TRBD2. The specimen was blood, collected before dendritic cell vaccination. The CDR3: CASSPGLAETYEQYF. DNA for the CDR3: TGTGCCAGCAGCCCGGGACTAGCGGAGACCTACGAGCAGTACTTC.